The 3 T cell receptor beta chains below were found in one sample sequenced in a study of lymphopenia after photon versus proton radiotherapy. Repertoires were generated with immunoSEQ multiplex PCR, while TCRdb's copy carries only in-frame clones and drops some. The sample has 50,000 to 75,000 clones, roughly 86% seen once. The specimen comprised peripheral blood, sampled from a patient treated with photon-based radiotherapy. These receptors were taken from a man aged 35-49 years with gastric cancer.

The chain is built from TRBV5-8 and TRBJ1-5; D not resolved. The V and J ends lost 4 bases and 2 bases respectively, with 13 bases between them. This CDR3 contains 15 residues. Germline CDR1 SGHTS, CDR2 YDEGEE. The CDR3 sequence is CASSQWFLGNQPQHF. The CDR3 nucleotides are TGTGCCAGCAGCCAGTGGTTCCTCGGCAATCAGCCCCAGCATTTT.

This chain links TRBV30 with TRBJ2-2; no definite D call. This CDR3 is 13 amino acids long. Trimming cost V 3 bases and J 2 bases, with 7 bases left between them. Germline V lookup: CDR1 GTSNPN, CDR2 SVGIG (reference sequence). In DNA, the CDR3 is TGTGCCTGGAGGAGGTTAAACACCGGGGAGCTGTTTTTT. The encoded protein is CAWRRLNTGELFF.

This rearrangement joins TRBV12-5 to TRBJ2-7; TRBD1 matches at 7 bases. Per the germline V gene, CDR1 is LGHNT and CDR2 is FRNRAP. The CDR3 extends over 13 amino acids. Losses at the gene ends were 6 bases for V and 0 bases for J; bases not matched to a gene: 2. The CDR3 reads CASGRDSSYEQYF. The CDR3 nucleotides read TGTGCTAGTGGACGGGACAGCTCCTACGAGCAGTACTTC.